Listed below are T cell receptor beta chains from one sample, sequenced in a study of neurological immune-mediated disorders. MiXCR, applied by TCRdb to the 5' RACE reads, yields one record per CDR3 protein. The repertoire includes approximately 60,000 distinct CDR3 sequences, 3.5% to 5% of them detected once, and around 2.6% sits in the top ten. The sample was PBMCs. The receptor set was obtained from a middle-aged man with multiple sclerosis. Both conserved end residues are part of each CDR3. The D gene is left open where the match is weak. Only some rows state a clone size, as once, few, many or a class for expanded clones.

j_call v_call clone_size d_call cdr3_length cdr3_aa cdr3_nt
TRBJ2-1 TRBV5-1 many TRBD1 13 CASSSDRGFEQFF TGCGCCAGCAGCTCGGACAGGGGATTTGAGCAGTTCTTC
TRBJ2-6 TRBV9 few TRBD1 19 CASSVRGGQGAAGAKVLTF TGTGCCAGCAGCGTTCGGGGAGGACAGGGGGCAGCTGGGGCCAAAGTCCTGACTTTC
TRBJ1-5 TRBV20-1 many - 13 CSASLGIYQPQHF TGCAGTGCTAGCTTGGGGATCTATCAGCCCCAGCATTTT
TRBJ1-5 TRBV20-1 many - 14 CSARARPGDQPQNF TGCAGTGCTAGAGCTCGACCGGGGGACCAGCCCCAGAATTTT
TRBJ2-3 TRBV7-2 many - 12 CASSLDTDTQYF TGTGCCAGCAGTCTGGACACAGATACGCAGTATTTT
TRBJ2-5 TRBV5-1 many TRBD2 18 CASSSKTSGGAAGETQYF TGCGCCAGCAGCTCTAAAACTAGCGGGGGGGCTGCGGGCGAGACCCAGTACTTC
TRBJ1-1 TRBV5-1 - - 15 CASSPGRRGNTEAFF TGCGCCAGCAGCCCCGGTCGCAGGGGGAACACTGAAGCTTTCTTT
TRBJ2-4 TRBV4-1 many - 17 CASSLPTAGRAKNIQYF TGCGCCAGCAGCCTACCCACGGCGGGGCGGGCCAAAAACATTCAGTACTTC
TRBJ2-7 TRBV5-1 many - 14 CASSLLTRSYEQYF TGCGCCAGCAGCTTGCTTACCAGATCCTACGAGCAGTACTTC
TRBJ1-5 TRBV4-1 many - 13 CASSQEGHQPQHF TGCGCCAGCAGCCAAGAGGGGCATCAGCCCCAGCATTTT
TRBJ2-1 TRBV10-3 many - 15 CAISDGGSSYNEQFF TGTGCCATCAGTGACGGGGGTAGCTCCTACAATGAGCAGTTCTTC
TRBJ2-3 TRBV5-1 many - 15 CASSLGQQSTDTQYF TGCGCCAGCAGCTTGGGACAGCAAAGCACAGATACGCAGTATTTT
TRBJ1-2 TRBV5-1 many TRBD1 14 CASSLGTGRDGYTF TGCGCCAGCAGCTTGGGGACAGGACGGGATGGCTACACCTTC
TRBJ1-2 TRBV20-1 many - 13 CSARDFAVYGYTF TGCAGTGCTAGAGATTTTGCGGTTTATGGCTACACCTTC
TRBJ2-6 TRBV4-1 many TRBD2 19 CASSSVRVPGGSGANVLTF TGCGCCAGCAGCTCCGTACGGGTGCCGGGGGGTTCTGGGGCCAACGTCCTGACTTTC
TRBJ1-2 TRBV5-1 - - 14 CASSLDSTSGGYTF TGCGCCAGCAGCTTGGATTCTACCTCGGGTGGCTACACCTTC
TRBJ1-5 TRBV4-1 many - 13 CASSSDRNQPQHF TGCGCCAGCAGCTCTGACCGTAATCAGCCCCAGCATTTT
TRBJ1-5 TRBV12-3/TRBV12-4 many - 16 CASSGSLVYSNQPQHF TGTGCCAGCAGTGGTTCCTTGGTCTATAGCAATCAGCCCCAGCATTTT
TRBJ2-5 TRBV5-1 many TRBD2 14 CASSFLGEGETQYF TGCGCCAGCAGCTTTCTCGGGGAGGGAGAGACCCAGTACTTC
TRBJ1-5 TRBV4-1 many TRBD1 18 CASSQVIYQGGLGQPQHF TGCGCCAGCAGCCAAGTCATTTACCAGGGGGGCTTAGGTCAGCCCCAGCATTTT
TRBJ2-6 TRBV5-1 many - 14 CASSLSPGANVLTF TGCGCCAGCAGCTTAAGTCCTGGGGCCAACGTCCTGACTTTC
TRBJ2-5 TRBV12-3/TRBV12-4 many - 16 CASSPRGTRGKETQYF TGTGCCAGCAGTCCCCGGGGGACAAGGGGAAAAGAGACCCAGTACTTC
TRBJ1-6 TRBV30 - - 11 CAWSVSGPLHF TGTGCCTGGAGTGTATCCGGACCCCTCCACTTT
TRBJ1-5 TRBV20-1 many - 14 CSARDSSSNQPQHF TGCAGTGCTAGAGATAGCAGTAGCAATCAGCCCCAGCATTTT
TRBJ2-3 TRBV12-3/TRBV12-4 few - 13 CASRLGSGDTQYF TGTGCCAGCAGACTTGGAAGTGGAGATACGCAGTATTTT
TRBJ1-5 TRBV6-5 few - 13 CASSYDWDQPQHF TGTGCCAGCAGTTACGATTGGGATCAGCCCCAGCATTTT
TRBJ2-1 TRBV5-1 many - 15 CASSPTVGGYNEQFF TGCGCCAGCAGCCCCACGGTGGGGGGTTATAATGAGCAGTTCTTC
TRBJ2-3 TRBV5-1 many TRBD1 16 CASSLVLGQGTDTQYF TGCGCCAGCAGCTTGGTGCTTGGACAGGGCACAGATACGCAGTATTTT
TRBJ2-1 TRBV5-5 many TRBD1 15 CASSTGGNPYNEQFF TGTGCCAGCAGCACAGGGGGGAATCCGTACAATGAGCAGTTCTTC
TRBJ1-6 TRBV7-8 many - 14 CASSLSGGLSPLNF TGTGCCAGCAGCTTAAGTGGGGGGCTCTCACCCCTCAACTTT
TRBJ1-4 TRBV7-6 many - 14 CASSLTTVNEKLFF TGTGCCAGCAGCTTAACGACAGTCAATGAAAAACTGTTTTTT
TRBJ2-7 TRBV20-1 many - 13 CSARGHRTYEQYF TGCAGTGCTAGGGGGCACAGAACCTACGAGCAGTACTTC
TRBJ2-3 TRBV4-1 many TRBD2 16 CASSQPVQRGVDTQYF TGCGCCAGCAGCCAACCCGTCCAGCGGGGGGTAGATACGCAGTATTTT
TRBJ1-1 TRBV6-2/TRBV6-3 few - 13 CASGRGTIKEAFF TGTGCCAGCGGCCGCGGGACTATCAAGGAAGCTTTCTTT
TRBJ2-7 TRBV6-6 many - 14 CASSYTPGGYEQYF TGTGCCAGCAGTTATACACCAGGGGGGTACGAGCAGTACTTC
TRBJ2-7 TRBV7-2 many - 12 CASSPPAYEQYF TGTGCCAGCAGCCCGCCGGCCTACGAGCAGTACTTC
TRBJ1-2 TRBV2 few - 13 CASSQETAYGYTF TGTGCCAGCAGTCAAGAAACAGCCTATGGCTACACCTTC
TRBJ2-3 TRBV18 many TRBD1 15 CASSPTGQGGDTQYF TGTGCCAGCTCACCCACAGGACAGGGAGGAGATACGCAGTATTTT
TRBJ1-2 TRBV25-1 many TRBD1 15 CASSDEDRGGYGYTF TGTGCCAGCAGTGATGAAGACAGGGGTGGCTATGGCTACACCTTC
TRBJ2-1 TRBV5-6 many - 12 CASSFGPNEQFF TGTGCCAGCAGCTTTGGACCCAATGAGCAGTTCTTC
TRBJ2-5 TRBV7-9 many TRBD2 15 CASSRTSGGVETQYF TGTGCCAGCAGCCGGACTAGCGGGGGGGTGGAGACCCAGTACTTC